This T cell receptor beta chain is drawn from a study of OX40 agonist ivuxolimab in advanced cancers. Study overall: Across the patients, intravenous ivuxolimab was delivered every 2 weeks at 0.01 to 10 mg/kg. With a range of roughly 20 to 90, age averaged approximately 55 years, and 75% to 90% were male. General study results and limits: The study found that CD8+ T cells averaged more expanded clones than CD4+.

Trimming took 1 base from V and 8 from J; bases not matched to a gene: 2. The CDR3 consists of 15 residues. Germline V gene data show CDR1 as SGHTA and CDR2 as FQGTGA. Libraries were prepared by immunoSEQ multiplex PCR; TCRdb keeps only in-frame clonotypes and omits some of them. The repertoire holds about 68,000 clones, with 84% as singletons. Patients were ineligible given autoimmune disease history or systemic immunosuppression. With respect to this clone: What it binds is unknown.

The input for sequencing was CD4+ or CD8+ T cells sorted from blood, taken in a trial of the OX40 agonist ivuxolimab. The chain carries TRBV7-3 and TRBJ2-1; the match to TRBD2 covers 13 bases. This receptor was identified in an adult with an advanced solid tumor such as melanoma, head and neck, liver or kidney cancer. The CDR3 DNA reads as TGTGCCAGCAGCTTAAAGACTAGCGGGAGGCATGAGCAGTTCTTC. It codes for CASSLKTSGRHEQFF.